The following is a TCR beta chain sequence with its context. The data derive from a study of blood T cell repertoires in COVID-19. Study-level background: PBMCs, B-cell-depleted T cells, or T cells provided the cDNA or gDNA that made up the material.

Study members were between about 18 and 100 years old and lived in 24 US regions. Participant-given clinical history determined each cohort assignment. The CDR3 spans 16 residues. The V gene end was trimmed by 4 bases and the J gene end by 0 bases; junction bases not matched to a gene: 7. Germline lookup yields CDR1 SGHRS and CDR2 YFSETQ. How the authors handled the data: Nucleated cell counts were estimated from reference gene primer amplification. The protocol was immunoSEQ multiplex PCR, while the TCRdb copy is restricted to in-frame clones and leaves out a portion. V and J calls and clone size are those listed in that table; D and trimming were worked out from the DNA. The sample lists some 400,000 clones; 85% to 90% were seen once.

This sequence joins TRBV5-1 and TRBJ2-1; 7 bases fit TRBD2. This clonotype originated in a man aged 25-40 years who had recovered from COVID-19. Sequencing was done on a sample of PBMCs or T cells enriched from blood (not recorded which). CDR3 coding DNA: TGCGCCAGCAGCCGGGGGGACGACAGCTCCTACAATGAGCAGTTCTTC. Residues: CASSRGDDSSYNEQFF.